This T cell receptor (beta chain) was observed in a study of control samples from healthy donors and cancer patients. Clones were sequenced by immunoSEQ multiplex PCR, and TCRdb holds only the in-frame ones, with some missing. The sample contains roughly 130,000 clones, just under 95% of which appear only once. The length of the CDR3 is 15 residues. The germline V and J ends were trimmed by 1 base and 5 bases, with 13 bases remaining between them. CDR1 SGHTA and CDR2 FQGNSA come from the germline V gene. The chain joins TRBV7-2 to TRBJ2-3; either TRBD1 or TRBD2 may supply D (5 bases each). The source material was PBMCs. The clonotype was recovered from a man between 60 and 75 years old with colorectal cancer. In nucleotides, the CDR3 is TGTGCCAGCAGCTTAGTAGGGGCTGAGGGAGATACGCAGTATTTT. Amino acid sequence: CASSLVGAEGDTQYF.